This T cell receptor (beta chain) was sequenced during a study of blood T cell repertoires in COVID-19. Trimming pared 6 bases from V and 1 base from J, leaving 10 bases between. The germline gives CDR1 SNHLY, CDR2 FYNNEI. The CDR3 totals 14 residues. Under the authors' procedure: By means of reference gene primer amplification, nucleated cell counts were estimated. Assay used: immunoSEQ multiplex PCR; TCRdb lists only in-frame clones, some missing. Clone size and V and J calls were adopted from that table, with D and trimming inferred from the DNA. The sample consists of about 260,000 clones, approximately 87% of them appearing once.

The sequence was collected from a woman between 35 and 50 years old who had recovered from COVID-19. The chain has TRBV2 and TRBJ1-3; no firm D call. The source material was peripheral blood. The CDR3 DNA follows: TGTGCCAGCAGCCCCCGGGGATCTGGAAACACCATATATTTT. It translates to CASSPRGSGNTIYF.